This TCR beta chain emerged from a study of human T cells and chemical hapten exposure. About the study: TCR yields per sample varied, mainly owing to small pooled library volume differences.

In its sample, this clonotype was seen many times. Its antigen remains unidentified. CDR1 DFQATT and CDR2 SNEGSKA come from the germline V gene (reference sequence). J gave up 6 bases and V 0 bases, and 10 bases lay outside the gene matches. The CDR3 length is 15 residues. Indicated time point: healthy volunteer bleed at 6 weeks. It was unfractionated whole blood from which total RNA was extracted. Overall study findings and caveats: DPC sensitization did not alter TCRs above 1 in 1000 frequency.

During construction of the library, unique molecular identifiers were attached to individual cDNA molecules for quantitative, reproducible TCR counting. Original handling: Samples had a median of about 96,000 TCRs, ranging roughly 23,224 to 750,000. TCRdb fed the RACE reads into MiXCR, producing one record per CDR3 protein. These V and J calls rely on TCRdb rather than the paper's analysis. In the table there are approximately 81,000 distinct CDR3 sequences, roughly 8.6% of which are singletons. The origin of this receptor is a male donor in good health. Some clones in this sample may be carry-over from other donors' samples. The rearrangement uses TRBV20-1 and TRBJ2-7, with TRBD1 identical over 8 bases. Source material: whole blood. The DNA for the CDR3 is TGCAGTGCTAGAGAGACGGGACAGGAGGCGTCCGAGCAGTACTTC. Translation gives CSARETGQEASEQYF.